This TCR beta chain stems from a study of blood T cell repertoires in COVID-19. Study-wide context: COVID-19 samples collected from the United States, Italy and Spain covered acute and convalescent phases. Sources were T cells, B-cell-depleted T cells, or PBMCs; the material itself was cDNA or gDNA.

In the study's own analysis: Counts of nucleated cells, estimated from reference gene primer amplification, were obtained. Sequencing was performed with immunoSEQ multiplex PCR; in TCRdb, only in-frame clones are kept and a portion is missing. The V and J calls and clone size come from that table; D and trimming were worked out from the DNA. In the table there are approximately 72,000 clones, approximately 87% of which are singletons. Per the germline V gene, CDR1 is SGHVS and CDR2 is FNYEAQ. V shed 3 bases and J 4 bases; nucleotides not matched to a gene: 18. The CDR3 runs 19 residues. The chain links TRBV7-6 to TRBJ2-1; TRBD2 matches 7 bases. The clonotype was recovered from a woman at least 80 years old with acute or convalescent COVID-19. The sample was peripheral blood. CDR3 nucleotides: TGTGCCAGCAGCTTTTCCCACCAAGGGGCTAGCGGCTATTACAATGAGCAGTTCTTC. Residues: CASSFSHQGASGYYNEQFF. Using reference TRBV7-6 and TRBJ2-1 for the parts outside the CDR3, the full variable domain is GAGVSQSPRYKVTKRGQDVALRCDPISGHVSLYWYRQALGQGPEFLTYFNYEAQQDKSGLPNDRFSAERPEGSISTLTIQRTEQRDSAMYRCASSFSHQGASGYYNEQFFGPGTRLTVL.